The 12 T cell receptor beta chains below were found in one sample sequenced in a study of response to subunit inactivated influenza vaccine. TCRdb ran MiXCR on the RT-PCR reads and lists one entry per CDR3 protein. The sample includes 450,000 to 700,000 distinct CDR3 sequences, around 15% of them seen just once. The source was PBMCs from blood, collected roughly 12 days after vaccination. The origin of the receptors is a man in his fifties or sixties who received an inactivated influenza vaccine.

This chain connects TRBV28 to TRBJ2-7; the D gene is possibly TRBD2 (5 bases). With 3 bases removed from V and 4 bases from J, the gap between germline ends came to 7 bases. Germline-derived CDR1 and CDR2 are MDHEN and SYDVKM. The CDR3 extends over 12 amino acids. The CDR3 bases are TGTGCCAGCAGTTTTTGGGAGTACGAGCAGTACTTC. It codes for CASSFWEYEQYF.

The rearrangement uses TRBV5-1 and TRBJ1-1; D is undetermined. V was cut by 5 bases and J by 0 bases, with 11 bases left in between. Germline V gives CDR1 SGHRS, CDR2 YFSETQ. The CDR3 length is 14 residues. CDR3 amino acids: CASSATTMNTEAFF. The CDR3 DNA is TGCGCCAGCAGTGCGACAACCATGAACACTGAAGCTTTCTTT. Variable domain in full (rest from reference TRBV5-1 and TRBJ1-1): KAGVTQTPRYLIKTRGQQVTLSCSPISGHRSVSWYQQTPGQGLQFLFEYFSETQRNKGNFPGRFSGRQFSNSRSEMNVSTLELGDSALYLCASSATTMNTEAFFGQGTRLTVV.

The chain links TRBV10-3 to TRBJ2-4; possible D gene TRBD1, 5 bases. With 6 bases removed from V and 0 bases from J, the gap between germline ends came to 15 bases. This CDR3 contains 16 residues. Per germline, CDR1 ENHRY and CDR2 SYGVKD. CDR3 residues: CAISSDSFAAKNIQYF. The CDR3 DNA is TGTGCCATCAGCTCCGACAGTTTTGCAGCCAAAAACATTCAGTACTTC.

The gene calls are TRBV7-9 and TRBJ2-1; perhaps TRBD2 as D (6 bases). The germline CDR1 and CDR2 sequences are SEHNR and FQNEAQ (reference sequence). Between the trimmed V and J ends, which lost 1 base and 15 bases, there was a span of 16 bases. The CDR3 contains 13 residues. The CDR3 spells CASSLDFLGGVFF. As DNA, the CDR3 is TGTGCCAGCAGCTTAGACTTCTTGGGAGGCGTGTTCTTC.

The V call is TRBV28, the J call TRBJ1-6; D is perhaps TRBD1 (6 bases). The CDR3 totals 16 residues. Germline CDR1 and CDR2: MDHEN and SYDVKM. Trimming took 5 bases from V and 2 from J, leaving 13 bases between them. CDR3 sequence: CASSALGGTYNSPLHF. The DNA for the CDR3 is TGTGCCAGCAGTGCACTGGGGGGCACCTATAATTCACCCCTCCACTTT.

The V and J genes are TRBV20-1 and TRBJ2-3; D not certain. V lost 4 bases to trimming and J lost 9 bases, with 11 bases between them. The CDR3 length is 11 residues. CDR1 is DFQATT, CDR2 SNEGSKA, per germline (reference sequence). For the CDR3, the DNA is TGCAGTGCTATTTGGCGGTACACGCAGTATTTT. Translation gives CSAIWRYTQYF.

The chain uses TRBV29-1 and TRBJ1-4; TRBD1 is a possible D gene (5 bases). CDR1 is SQVTM, CDR2 ANQGSEA, per germline. The CDR3 runs 13 residues. Trimming cost V 6 bases and J 0 bases, with 8 bases left between them. The chain's CDR3 is CSVQGATNEKLFF. The CDR3 region has the DNA TGCAGCGTCCAGGGCGCAACTAATGAAAAACTGTTTTTT.

The rearrangement links TRBV7-2 to TRBJ2-7; tentatively, D is TRBD1 (6 bases). The CDR3 totals 15 residues. The ends were cut back, 5 bases at V and 5 bases at J, with 19 bases in the middle. The V gene's germline CDR1 is SGHTA and CDR2 FQGNSA. CDR3 region: CASSPRQGILHEQYF. DNA of the CDR3: TGTGCCAGCAGCCCTAGGCAGGGGATCCTCCACGAGCAGTACTTC.

This clonotype was seen only a few times. J is TRBJ1-2 and V is TRBV20-1; D is ambiguous. The CDR3 has 13 residues. The germline V gene has CDR1 DFQATT and CDR2 SNEGSKA (reference sequence). The V end was cut by 5 bases, the J end by 8 bases, with 18 bases between. The CDR3 loop reads CSAYPTYSKGYTF. DNA of the CDR3: TGCAGTGCTTACCCGACCTACAGTAAAGGCTACACCTTC.

This clonotype was seen more than once but under ten times. The chain employs TRBV3-1 and TRBJ2-7; D unresolved. V was pared by 3 bases and J by 3 bases, with 6 bases between. CDR1 LGHDT and CDR2 YNNKEL come from the germline V gene (reference sequence). The CDR3 contains 12 residues. The CDR3 reads CASSQRHYEQYF. CDR3 in DNA: TGTGCCAGCAGCCAGAGACACTACGAGCAGTACTTC.

This clonotype was counted a few times. This chain connects TRBV4-1 to TRBJ2-3, with D hard to call. V lost 1 base to trimming and J lost 1 base, with 9 bases between them. The CDR3 totals 15 residues. Germline assignment: CDR1 MGHRA and CDR2 YSYEKL. For the CDR3, the DNA is TGCGCCAGCAGCCAAGCACCTCTAGGCACAGATACGCAGTATTTT. Its protein is CASSQAPLGTDTQYF.

This clonotype was detected a few times. The J gene is TRBJ1-1, the V gene TRBV20-1; D perhaps matches TRBD1 (6 bases). Per germline, CDR1 DFQATT and CDR2 SNEGSKA (reference sequence). Trimming cost V 3 bases and J 4 bases, with 12 bases left between them. This CDR3 region has 13 residues. The CDR3 sequence: CSARNGRGTEAFF. CDR3 DNA sequence: TGCAGTGCTAGGAACGGCAGGGGCACTGAAGCTTTCTTT.